The 3 T cell receptor beta chains in this list originate from one sample, sequenced in a study of cytomegalovirus exposure and HLA in healthy donors. The PCR made use of 60 Vbeta and 13 Jbeta primers. Clones were sequenced by immunoSEQ multiplex PCR, and TCRdb holds only the in-frame ones, with some missing. The sample records some 200,000 clones, just under 70% being singletons. The source material was PBMCs. Receptors originate from a man aged 40-55 years in good health and CMV-seropositive.

The chain uses TRBV6-6 and TRBJ1-2; TRBD1 matches at 8 bases. Germline V gene data show CDR1 as MNHNY and CDR2 as SVGAGI (reference sequence). V trimming: 2 bases; J trimming: 4 bases; junction bases outside the gene matches: 6. CDR3 size: 15 residues. The CDR3 sequence is CASSYDRGVGYGYTF. The CDR3 coding sequence is TGTGCCAGCAGTTACGACAGGGGCGTCGGCTATGGCTACACCTTC.

V usage is TRBV7-2 and J usage is TRBJ2-1, with 8 bases fitting TRBD1. CDR1 and CDR2 (germline): SGHTA, FQGNSA. Unmatched junction bases numbered 10, after V lost 5 bases and J lost 4 bases. The CDR3 is 16 residues long. This chain's CDR3 is CASSPRQGAIYNEQFF. DNA of the CDR3: TGTGCCAGCAGCCCGCGGCAGGGGGCGATATACAATGAGCAGTTCTTC.

The gene calls are TRBV11-2 and TRBJ1-1; no clear D gene. The CDR3 has 15 amino acids. Germline V CDR1 and CDR2: SGHAT, FQNNGV. Trimming took off 5 bases at V and 3 bases at J, with 16 bases between the two ends. The CDR3 DNA follows: TGTGCCAGCAGCCAACAAGCGGGGAGAGACACTGAAGCTTTCTTT. Translated: CASSQQAGRDTEAFF. Full variable domain (rest looked up from reference TRBV11-2 and TRBJ1-1): EAGVAQSPRYKIIEKRQSVAFWCNPISGHATLYWYQQILGQGPKLLIQFQNNGVVDDSQLPKDRFSAERLKGVDSTLKIQPAKLEDSAVYLCASSQQAGRDTEAFFGQGTRLTVV.